The 27 T cell receptor beta chains presented below share a single source sample, sequenced in a study of cytomegalovirus exposure and HLA in healthy donors. The PCR made use of 60 Vbeta and 13 Jbeta primers. Libraries were prepared by immunoSEQ multiplex PCR; TCRdb keeps only in-frame clonotypes and omits some of them. The sample has more than 250,000 clones, about 87% seen once; the top ten hold around 2.1%. Material for sequencing was PBMCs. All receptors come from a woman under 30 in good health and CMV-seronegative.

The genes are TRBV7-6 and TRBJ1-2; tentative D call: TRBD1 (5 bases). Germline lookup yields CDR1 SGHVS and CDR2 FNYEAQ. This CDR3 has 16 residues. With 0 bases removed from V and 2 bases from J, the gap between germline ends came to 13 bases. This chain's CDR3 is CASSLAGGVGNYGYTF. Written as DNA, the CDR3 is TGTGCCAGCAGCTTAGCCGGAGGGGTGGGCAACTATGGCTACACCTTC.

This clone was detected only once. The rearrangement uses TRBV5-4 and TRBJ2-1; the D gene is possibly TRBD1 (6 bases). The germline gives CDR1 SGHNT, CDR2 YYREEE (reference sequence). CDR3 size: 12 residues. V lost 7 bases, J lost 7 bases, and 12 bases lay in between. The CDR3 loop reads CASQTGQNEQFF. The CDR3 coding sequence is TGTGCCAGCCAAACAGGGCAAAATGAGCAGTTCTTC.

The chain recombines TRBV19 with TRBJ1-6, with 9 bases fitting TRBD1. The CDR3 runs 15 residues. CDR1 and CDR2 from the germline V gene are LNHDA and SQIVND (reference sequence). V trimming: 6 bases; J trimming: 5 bases; junction bases outside the gene matches: 5. The DNA for the CDR3 is TGTGCCAGTAGGGTGGACAGGGGTGATAATTCACCCCTCCACTTT. Translation gives CASRVDRGDNSPLHF.

As for this clone: A read error may produce the germline difference seen at one junction end. This CDR3 reads CSSDKGQGGLNTEAFF. The CDR3 bases are TGTTCCAGCGACAAAGGACAGGGGGGACTCAACACTGAAGCTTTCTTT. V is TRBV7-9 and J is TRBJ1-1; 10 bases are a match to TRBD1. Germline CDR1 SEHNR, CDR2 FQNEAQ (reference sequence). The length of the CDR3 is 16 residues.

The CDR3 reads CASSLRGETPYEQYF. DNA of the CDR3: TGCGCCAGCAGTCTTCGGGGGGAAACCCCCTACGAGCAGTACTTC. This chain links TRBV10-2 with TRBJ2-7, with TRBD2 matching over 7 bases. V shed 5 bases, J shed 2 bases, and the junction held 9 bases outside the gene matches. The germline V gene has CDR1 WSHSY and CDR2 SAAADI. The CDR3 has 15 residues.

The V and J genes are TRBV11-2 and TRBJ2-3; weak D call: TRBD2 (6 bases). Looked up from germline, CDR1 is SGHAT and CDR2 is FQNNGV. V was pared by 6 bases and J by 2 bases, with 12 bases between. The CDR3 contains 14 residues. CDR3 in amino acids: CASRSGLYTDTQYF. The CDR3 bases are TGTGCCAGCAGGTCGGGACTCTACACAGATACGCAGTATTTT.

This chain uses TRBV15 with TRBJ1-1, with D perhaps matching TRBD1 (5 bases). Germline lookup yields CDR1 LNHNV and CDR2 YYDKDF (reference sequence). This CDR3 is built from 14 residues. Trimming cost V 9 bases and J 1 base, with 15 bases left between them. CDR3 in amino acids: CATRQPHANTEAFF. CDR3 nucleotide sequence: TGTGCCACTCGACAGCCCCATGCGAACACTGAAGCTTTCTTT.

The chain has TRBV15 and TRBJ1-2; maybe TRBD1 (6 bases). The CDR3 covers 14 residues. Germline V CDR1 and CDR2: LNHNV, YYDKDF (reference sequence). The germline V and J ends were trimmed by 2 bases and 8 bases, with 15 bases remaining between them. The DNA for the CDR3 is TGTGCCACCAGCAGACGTTGGGGGGGCTCGGGCTACACCTTC. Amino acid sequence: CATSRRWGGSGYTF. Full variable domain (rest looked up from reference TRBV15 and TRBJ1-2): DAMVIQNPRYQVTQFGKPVTLSCSQTLNHNVMYWYQQKSSQAPKLLFHYYDKDFNNEADTPDNFQSRRPNTSFCFLDIRSPGLGDTAMYLCATSRRWGGSGYTFGSGTRLTVV.

The chain carries TRBV9 and TRBJ1-2; D gene uncertain. The ends were cut back, 4 bases at V and 1 base at J, with 14 bases in the middle. Germline V gives CDR1 SGDLS, CDR2 YYNGEE. The CDR3 is 15 residues long. CDR3: CASSPGTHYNYGYTF. DNA for the CDR3: TGTGCCAGCAGCCCCGGAACTCACTATAACTATGGCTACACCTTC.

V is TRBV5-5 and J is TRBJ1-1; no reliable D call. Trimming pared 4 bases from V and 1 base from J, leaving 8 bases between. Germline values: CDR1 SGHKS, CDR2 YYEKEE (reference sequence). This CDR3 comprises 13 residues. In nucleotides, the CDR3 is TGTGCCAGCAGCCATTCAGGGAACACTGAAGCTTTCTTT. Protein: CASSHSGNTEAFF.

This chain uses TRBV6-5 with TRBJ1-1; no definite D call. Trimming took 4 bases from V and 1 from J, leaving 10 bases between them. Per germline, CDR1 MNHEY and CDR2 SVGAGI. The CDR3 length is 14 residues. CDR3 protein: CASSLAPWNTEAFF. DNA of the CDR3: TGTGCCAGCAGTTTAGCCCCATGGAACACTGAAGCTTTCTTT.

This clone was counted a single time. The V gene is TRBV6-5, the J gene TRBJ2-3; TRBD2 is a possible D gene (7 bases). The V gene lost 7 bases and the J gene lost 4 bases, with 18 bases spanning the gap. CDR3 length equals 15 residues. Germline CDR1 and CDR2: MNHEY and SVGAGI. CDR3 nucleotide sequence: TGTGCCAGCACCATACAGGGAGGGTCGGCAGATACGCAGTATTTT. This encodes CASTIQGGSADTQYF.

The V and J genes are TRBV6-5 and TRBJ2-4; tentatively, D is TRBD2 (6 bases). The germline V and J ends were trimmed by 6 bases and 1 base, with 13 bases remaining between them. The CDR3 is made up of 15 amino acids. Germline lookup yields CDR1 MNHEY and CDR2 SVGAGI. CDR3 sequence reads: CASSQVAGAKNIQYF. The CDR3 DNA is TGTGCCAGCAGCCAGGTGGCGGGGGCCAAAAACATTCAGTACTTC.

The chain couples TRBV30 to TRBJ2-7; TRBD1 matches at 7 bases. Germline loops: CDR1 GTSNPN, CDR2 SVGIG (reference sequence). CDR3 length: 12 residues. V was pared by 8 bases and J by 3 bases, with 7 bases of the junction left unmatched. CDR3 sequence (DNA): TGTGCCAGATCGGGACAGTACTACGAGCAGTACTTC. It codes for CARSGQYYEQYF.

The sample holds one count of this clone. V gene TRBV7-2 combines with J gene TRBJ2-3, with TRBD2 matching 8 bases. This CDR3 has 15 amino acids. Germline assignment: CDR1 SGHTA and CDR2 FQGNSA. Trimming removed 5 bases from V and 1 base from J; junction bases left unmatched: 5. The DNA of the CDR3 is TGTGCCAGCAGCCGAGCGACTAGCGGCACAGATACGCAGTATTTT. As protein: CASSRATSGTDTQYF.

This sequence joins TRBV27 and TRBJ2-7; D is uncertain. The V gene lost 6 bases and the J gene lost 1 base, with 13 bases spanning the gap. The CDR3 contains 14 residues. Germline CDR1 reads MNHEY; CDR2 reads SMNVEV (reference sequence). This CDR3 reads CASRQAGTSYEQYF. The CDR3 DNA reads TGTGCCAGCAGGCAGGCAGGTACGTCCTACGAGCAGTACTTC.

V usage is TRBV9 and J usage is TRBJ2-1; 8 positions agree with TRBD2. J lost 12 bases, V lost 0 bases, and 5 bases had no gene match. Germline CDR1 reads SGDLS; CDR2 reads YYNGEE. The CDR3 runs to 13 residues. The CDR3 loop reads CASSVDEAGGQFF. The CDR3 DNA sequence: TGTGCCAGCAGCGTAGATGAGGCGGGGGGGCAGTTCTTC.

The chain combines TRBV9 with TRBJ2-1, with 10 bases matching TRBD2. CDR3 length: 15 residues. With V trimmed by 3 bases and J by 4 bases, 4 bases remained unmatched. The V gene's germline CDR1 is SGDLS and CDR2 YYNGEE. The CDR3 reads CASSESGGDYNEQFF. CDR3 DNA sequence: TGTGCCAGCAGCGAGAGCGGGGGGGATTACAATGAGCAGTTCTTC. The entire variable domain, with the rest obtained from reference TRBV9 and TRBJ2-1, is as follows: DSGVTQTPKHLITATGQRVTLRCSPRSGDLSVYWYQQSLDQGLQFLIQYYNGEERAKGNILERFSAQQFPDLHSELNLSSLELGDSALYFCASSESGGDYNEQFFGPGTRLTVL.

This chain links TRBV28 with TRBJ1-5, with D perhaps TRBD1 (5 bases). Deletions cut 5 bases from V and 0 bases from J, with 17 bases between. The CDR3 is 17 amino acids. Per the germline V gene, CDR1 is MDHEN and CDR2 is SYDVKM. The CDR3 DNA sequence: TGTGCCAGCAGTCCTCCTTGGGAAGGGGTTAGCAATCAGCCCCAGCATTTT. It yields the protein CASSPPWEGVSNQPQHF. Full variable domain (remainder filled in from reference TRBV28 and TRBJ1-5): DVKVTQSSRYLVKRTGEKVFLECVQDMDHENMFWYRQDPGLGLRLIYFSYDVKMKEKGDIPEGYSVSREKKERFSLILESASTNQTSMYLCASSPPWEGVSNQPQHFGDGTRLSIL.

The V gene is TRBV20-1, the J gene TRBJ2-1; D call uncertain. Between the trimmed V and J ends, which lost 6 bases and 8 bases, there was a span of 8 bases. CDR1 and CDR2 from the germline V gene are DFQATT and SNEGSKA (reference sequence). The CDR3 extends over 10 amino acids. CDR3 protein: CSAQRHEQFF. The CDR3 DNA reads as TGCAGTGCCCAGCGCCATGAGCAGTTCTTC.

The CDR3 is CASSYSAGGKNIQYF. The CDR3 bases are TGTGCCAGCAGTTACTCGGCCGGGGGCAAAAACATTCAGTACTTC. This chain connects TRBV6-5 to TRBJ2-4; D is possibly TRBD2 (6 bases). Germline V lookup: CDR1 MNHEY, CDR2 SVGAGI. V lost 0 bases, J lost 3 bases, and 9 bases lay in between. The CDR3 has 15 residues.

V gene TRBV19 combines with J gene TRBJ1-3, with 7 bases fitting TRBD1. The junction had 8 bases not matched to a gene; V was cut back by 9 bases and J by 0 bases. This CDR3 contains 15 residues. Germline V gene sequence: CDR1 LNHDA, CDR2 SQIVND (reference sequence). The CDR3 coding sequence is TGTGCCAGCACATCGGGACAGTTCTCTGGAAACACCATATATTTT. It yields the protein CASTSGQFSGNTIYF.

This sequence joins TRBV2 and TRBJ2-5, with D possibly being TRBD1 (5 bases). The J call is doubtful: the DNA matches TRBJ2-7 better. The CDR3 consists of 13 residues. Germline V lookup: CDR1 SNHLY, CDR2 FYNNEI. The CDR3 nucleotides read TGTGCCAGCAGTCCCCAGGGCCCCTACGAGCAGTACTTC. Its protein product is CASSPQGPYEQYF.

The chain couples TRBV5-1 to TRBJ2-7; D possibly corresponds to TRBD1 (6 bases). This CDR3 is 16 amino acids long. Trimming shortened V by 3 bases and J by 3 bases, and 19 bases separated the two germline ends. Germline CDR1 SGHRS, CDR2 YFSETQ. Here the CDR3 DNA reads TGCGCCAGCAGCTGGGCCCCTTCGGACAGCGACTACGAGCAGTACTTC. Protein product: CASSWAPSDSDYEQYF.

The chain combines TRBV11-2 with TRBJ2-1; 9 bases are shared with TRBD2. In germline, CDR1 is SGHAT, CDR2 FQNNGV. The CDR3 is 15 amino acids. J lost 5 bases, V lost 4 bases, and 6 bases had no gene match. The CDR3 sequence: CASSSSSGAHNEQFF. The CDR3 coding sequence is TGTGCCAGCAGCTCCTCTAGCGGGGCCCACAATGAGCAGTTCTTC.

Here the CDR3 reads CASSSRQGGTLLNEQFF. Written as DNA, the CDR3 is TGTGCCAGCAGCTCCCGACAGGGGGGGACGTTACTCAATGAGCAGTTCTTC. The chain couples TRBV11-2 to TRBJ2-1; 9 bases fit TRBD1. V lost 4 bases and J lost 6; bases outside the gene matches: 13. CDR3 length: 17 residues. Germline CDR1 is SGHAT and CDR2 is FQNNGV.

V gene TRBV5-1 combines with J gene TRBJ1-2; weak D call: TRBD1 (5 bases). Between the trimmed V and J ends, which lost 2 bases and 4 bases, there was a span of 9 bases. CDR1 and CDR2 from the germline V gene are SGHRS and YFSETQ. This CDR3 is built from 13 residues. The CDR3 coding sequence is TGCGCCAGCAGCTTTGACAGTTCCTATGGCTACACCTTC. Protein product: CASSFDSSYGYTF.